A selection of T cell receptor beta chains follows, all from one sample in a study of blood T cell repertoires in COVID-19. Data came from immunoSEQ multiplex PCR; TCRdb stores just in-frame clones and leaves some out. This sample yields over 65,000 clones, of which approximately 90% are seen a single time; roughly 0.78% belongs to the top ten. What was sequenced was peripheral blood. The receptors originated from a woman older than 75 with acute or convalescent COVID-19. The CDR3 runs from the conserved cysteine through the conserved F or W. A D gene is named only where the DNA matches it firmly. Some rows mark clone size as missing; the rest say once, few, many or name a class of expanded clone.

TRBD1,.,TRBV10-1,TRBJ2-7,CASSESGQGLNEQYF,TGCGCCAGCAGTGAGTCGGGACAGGGTTTGAACGAGCAGTACTTC
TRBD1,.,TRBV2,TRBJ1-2,CASRTSGQAGYTF,TGTGCCAGCAGAACATCAGGACAGGCGGGCTACACCTTC
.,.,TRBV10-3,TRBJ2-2,CAISESLASANTGELFF,TGTGCCATCAGTGAGTCGTTGGCCTCCGCGAACACCGGGGAGCTGTTTTTT
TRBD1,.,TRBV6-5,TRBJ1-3,CASSRDRAGNTIYF,TGTGCCAGCAGTAGGGACAGGGCTGGAAACACCATATATTTT
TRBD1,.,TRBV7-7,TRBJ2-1,CASTRLGTEVHNEQFF,TGTGCTAGCACCCGCCTCGGGACAGAAGTCCACAATGAGCAGTTCTTC
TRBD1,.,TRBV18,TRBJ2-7,CASSPPGRGQYEQYF,TGTGCCAGCTCACCACCGGGAAGGGGGCAATACGAGCAGTACTTC
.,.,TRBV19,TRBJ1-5,CASSTFQGPGQQPQHF,TGTGCCAGTAGCACCTTTCAGGGGCCGGGCCAGCAGCCCCAGCATTTT
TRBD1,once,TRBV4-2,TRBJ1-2,CASSQILRDRASGYTF,TGTGCCAGCAGCCAGATACTTAGGGACAGGGCGAGTGGCTACACCTTC
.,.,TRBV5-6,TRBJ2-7,CASSLGGDSYEQYF,TGTGCCAGCAGCTTGGGCGGGGATTCCTACGAGCAGTACTTC
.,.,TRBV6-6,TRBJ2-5,CASRDWETQYF,TGTGCCAGCCGAGATTGGGAGACCCAGTACTTC
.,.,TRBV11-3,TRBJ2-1,CASSLDLTGQGTSGFNEQFF,TGTGCCAGCAGCTTAGATTTGACGGGACAGGGGACTAGCGGCTTCAATGAGCAGTTCTTC
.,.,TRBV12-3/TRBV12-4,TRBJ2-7,CASSLSGMYEQYF,TGTGCCAGCAGTTTGTCAGGGATGTACGAGCAGTACTTC
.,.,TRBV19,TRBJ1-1,CASSTPGGGGNTEAFF,TGTGCCAGTAGTACTCCGGGGGGCGGTGGGAACACTGAAGCTTTCTTT
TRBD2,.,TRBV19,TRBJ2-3,CASKKAGALTDTQYF,TGTGCCAGTAAGAAAGCGGGGGCTCTCACAGATACGCAGTATTTT
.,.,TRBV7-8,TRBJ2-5,CASSLHGTQQETQYF,TGTGCCAGCAGCCTACACGGGACACAACAAGAGACCCAGTACTTC
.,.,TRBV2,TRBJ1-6,CASSTTDSLSPLHF,TGTGCCAGCAGTACCACTGACAGTCTTTCACCCCTCCACTTT
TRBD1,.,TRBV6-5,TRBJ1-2,CASRPGQNSFYGYTF,TGTGCCAGCAGACCGGGACAGAATTCTTTCTATGGCTACACCTTC
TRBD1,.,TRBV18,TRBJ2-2,CASSPMSGTGGFVGELFF,TGTGCCAGCTCACCTATGTCCGGGACAGGGGGCTTCGTCGGGGAGCTGTTTTTT
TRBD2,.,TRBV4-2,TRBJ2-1,CASSQDGTSVDEQFF,TGTGCCAGCAGCCAAGACGGGACTAGCGTCGATGAGCAGTTCTTC
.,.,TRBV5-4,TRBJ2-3,CASSLVVTDTQYF,TGTGCCAGCAGCTTGGTAGTCACAGATACGCAGTATTTT
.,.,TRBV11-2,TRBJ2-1,CASSLVLATGPNEQFF,TGTGCCAGCAGCTTAGTCTTGGCTACAGGCCCCAATGAGCAGTTCTTC
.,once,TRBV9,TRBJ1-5,CASSVGGGNEPQHF,TGTGCCAGCAGCGTAGGGGGCGGGAATGAGCCCCAGCATTTT
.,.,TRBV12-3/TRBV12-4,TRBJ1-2,CASSLESGYGYTF,TGTGCCAGCAGTTTAGAGTCAGGGTACGGCTACACCTTC
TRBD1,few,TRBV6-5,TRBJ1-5,CASRSTGGVGQPQHF,TGTGCCAGCAGATCGACAGGGGGAGTTGGTCAGCCCCAGCATTTT
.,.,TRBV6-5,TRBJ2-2,CASNSAANTGELFF,TGTGCCAGCAATTCTGCGGCGAACACCGGGGAGCTGTTTTTT
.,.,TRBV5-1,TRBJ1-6,CASSSGHTNSPLHF,TGCGCCAGCAGCTCGGGACACACGAATTCACCCCTCCACTTT
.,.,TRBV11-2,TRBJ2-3,CASSLDLAQVSNTQYF,TGTGCCAGCAGCTTAGATCTTGCCCAGGTCTCAAATACGCAGTATTTT
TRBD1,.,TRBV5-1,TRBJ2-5,CASSPGQVQETQYF,TGCGCCAGCAGCCCGGGACAGGTTCAAGAGACCCAGTACTTC
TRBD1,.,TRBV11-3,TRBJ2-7,CASSLDRDYEQYF,TGTGCCAGCAGCTTGGACAGGGACTACGAGCAGTACTTC
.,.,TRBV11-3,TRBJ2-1,CASSLGRGSYNEQFF,TGTGCCAGCAGCTTAGGTCGGGGCTCCTACAATGAGCAGTTCTTC
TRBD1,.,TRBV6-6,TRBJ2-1,CASSSGQGREQFF,TGTGCCAGCAGTTCGGGACAGGGCCGTGAGCAGTTCTTC
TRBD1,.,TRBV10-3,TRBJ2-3,CAIQGSSDTQYF,TGTGCCATACAGGGGAGTTCAGATACGCAGTATTTT
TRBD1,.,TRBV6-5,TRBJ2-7,CASRRQGVFYEQYF,TGTGCCAGCAGGAGACAGGGAGTATTCTACGAGCAGTACTTC
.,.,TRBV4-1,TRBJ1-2,CASSQELGAYYGYTF,TGCGCCAGCAGCCAAGAGCTAGGGGCTTACTATGGCTACACCTTC
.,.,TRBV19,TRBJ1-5,CASSMQGYISNQPQHF,TGTGCCAGTAGTATGCAGGGTTATATTAGCAATCAGCCCCAGCATTTT
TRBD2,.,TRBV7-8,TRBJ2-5,CASSPGTSVRETQYF,TGTGCCAGCAGCCCCGGAACTAGCGTTCGAGAGACCCAGTACTTC
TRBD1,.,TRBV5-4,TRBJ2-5,CASSQGQAQETQYF,TGTGCCAGCAGCCAGGGACAGGCCCAAGAGACCCAGTACTTC
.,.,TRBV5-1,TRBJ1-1,CASSSGERTEAFF,TGCGCCAGCAGCTCCGGGGAGAGGACTGAAGCTTTCTTT
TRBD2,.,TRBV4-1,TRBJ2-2,CARAGGWELFF,TGCGCCAGAGCGGGGGGCTGGGAGCTGTTTTTT
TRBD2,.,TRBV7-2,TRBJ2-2,CASSRLRLAGSNTGELFF,TGTGCCAGCAGCCGTCTACGACTAGCGGGGTCGAACACCGGGGAGCTGTTTTTT
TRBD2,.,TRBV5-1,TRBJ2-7,CASSLGGTSGSYEQYF,TGCGCCAGCAGCCTGGGGGGGACTAGCGGGTCCTACGAGCAGTACTTC
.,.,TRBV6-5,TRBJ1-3,CASSYDRQSSGNTIYF,TGTGCCAGCAGTTATGACAGACAGAGCTCTGGAAACACCATATATTTT
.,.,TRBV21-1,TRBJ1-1,CASPGGTTEAFF,TGTGCCAGCCCTGGAGGGACCACTGAAGCTTTCTTT
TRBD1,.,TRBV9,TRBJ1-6,CASSVGGGQGISPLHF,TGTGCCAGCAGCGTAGGAGGGGGACAGGGGATTTCACCCCTCCACTTT
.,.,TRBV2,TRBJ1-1,CASSEVLRDTEAFF,TGTGCCAGCAGTGAAGTGCTCAGGGACACTGAAGCTTTCTTT
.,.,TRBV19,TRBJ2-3,CASSIYYSPSDTQYF,TGTGCCAGTAGTATCTATTACAGTCCCTCGGATACGCAGTATTTT
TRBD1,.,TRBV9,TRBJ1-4,CASSPRTGSEKLFF,TGTGCCAGCAGCCCGCGGACAGGGTCTGAAAAACTGTTTTTT
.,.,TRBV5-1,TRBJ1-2,CASSLDGDYGYTF,TGCGCCAGCAGCTTGGACGGGGACTATGGCTACACCTTC